Below, 25 T cell receptor beta chains from the same sample are listed, as sequenced in a study of blood T cell repertoires in COVID-19. The method was immunoSEQ multiplex PCR; TCRdb's version includes in-frame clones alone and lacks a portion of them. The sample holds 140,000 or so clones, about 87% seen once. What was sequenced was peripheral blood. These receptors were obtained from a woman in her 50s with active or convalescent COVID-19.

J is TRBJ2-1 and V is TRBV6-1; 11 bases line up with TRBD2. Trimming took 2 bases from V and 4 from J; bases not matched to a gene: 10. Germline values: CDR1 MNHNS, CDR2 SASEGT. The CDR3 spans 18 residues. CDR3 DNA sequence: TGTGCCAGCAGTGAAAGTGGGCTAGCGGGGGGTCTATACAATGAGCAGTTCTTC. Its translation is CASSESGLAGGLYNEQFF.

V gene TRBV7-9 combines with J gene TRBJ2-5; 10 bases are shared with TRBD2. The CDR3 length is 15 residues. The germline V gene has CDR1 SEHNR and CDR2 FQNEAQ (reference sequence). The J segment lost 3 bases and the V segment lost 1 base, leaving 2 bases of the junction unmatched. CDR3 region: CASSLDGLAEETQYF. The DNA of the CDR3 is TGTGCCAGCAGCTTAGACGGACTAGCGGAAGAGACCCAGTACTTC.

V usage is TRBV18 and J usage is TRBJ2-7; 7 bases align to TRBD1. The CDR3 has 18 amino acids. V lost 0 bases and J lost 2; bases outside the gene matches: 13. The germline CDR1 and CDR2 sequences are KGHSH and LQKENI. CDR3 residues: CASSPPGRGGRTPYEQYF. In DNA form, the CDR3 reads TGTGCCAGCTCACCACCGGGAAGAGGGGGCCGTACCCCCTACGAGCAGTACTTC.

This chain connects TRBV7-2 to TRBJ2-1, with TRBD2 matching 10 bases. CDR1 and CDR2 (germline): SGHTA, FQGNSA. V trimming: 5 bases; J trimming: 10 bases; junction bases outside the gene matches: 5. The CDR3 has 13 amino acids. CDR3 protein: CASSNGLADEQFF. For the CDR3, the DNA is TGTGCCAGCAGCAACGGACTAGCGGACGAGCAGTTCTTC.

The rearrangement joins TRBV7-2 to TRBJ2-7; 10 nucleotides agree with TRBD1. This CDR3 comprises 14 residues. Germline CDR1 SGHTA, CDR2 FQGNSA. Losses at the gene ends were 4 bases for V and 2 bases for J; bases not matched to a gene: 2. CDR3 nucleotides: TGTGCCAGCAGCTGGGGGACAGGGGCCTACGAGCAGTACTTC. This encodes CASSWGTGAYEQYF.

The chain recombines TRBV21-1 with TRBJ2-2; the table names TRBD2, a call not compared with the DNA. TRBV21-1 is shown as a pseudogene. This CDR3 region has 18 residues. The CDR3 DNA reads as TGTGCCAGCAGCGCGGCTCCAAAACTAGCGGGACTGATCGGGGAGCTGTTTTTT. Amino acids: CASSAAPKLAGLIGELFF.

This sequence joins TRBV4-1 and TRBJ1-1; no reliable D call. The germline V and J ends were trimmed by 4 bases and 7 bases, with 10 bases remaining between them. Germline V lookup: CDR1 MGHRA, CDR2 YSYEKL. This CDR3 is built from 12 residues. CDR3 nucleotides: TGCGCCAGCAGCCTCTATGGGCTTGAAGCTTTCTTT. Translating it yields CASSLYGLEAFF.

The CDR3 DNA sequence: TGTGCCAGCAGCCCTGGACTAGTTTGGGACGAGCAGTACTTC. It yields the protein CASSPGLVWDEQYF. The chain has TRBV3-1 (or the pseudogene TRBV3-2) and TRBJ2-7; 7 bases are shared with TRBD2. With 4 bases clipped from V and 5 bases from J, the junction kept 8 bases outside the gene matches. The germline V gene encodes CDR1 LGHDT and CDR2 YNNKEL (reference sequence). CDR3 length: 14 amino acids.

This clone has at least ten counts. CDR3 sequence: CASSQDRLNTGELFF. In nucleotides, the CDR3 is TGTGCCAGCAGCCAAGATCGCCTAAACACCGGGGAGCTGTTTTTT. The chain joins TRBV4-2 to TRBJ2-2; the D is unclear. Trimming removed 0 bases from V and 2 bases from J, with 7 bases in between. The CDR3 contains 15 residues. The germline V gene has CDR1 LGHNA and CDR2 YNFKEQ.

This chain links TRBV3-1 (or the pseudogene TRBV3-2) with TRBJ2-7; D uncertain. There are 12 residues in the CDR3. Germline lookup yields CDR1 LGHDT and CDR2 YNNKEL (reference sequence). V was trimmed by 4 bases and J by 1 base, leaving 5 bases between them. The CDR3 sequence is CASSRASYEQYF. CDR3 nucleotides: TGTGCCAGCAGCCGCGCTTCCTACGAGCAGTACTTC.

J is TRBJ2-2 and V is TRBV27; D perhaps matches TRBD2 (5 bases). CDR3 size: 15 residues. V shed 3 bases and J shed 5 bases, with 13 bases lying between them. Germline V gene sequence: CDR1 MNHEY, CDR2 SMNVEV (reference sequence). The CDR3: CASSLYRGRTGELFF. As DNA, the CDR3 is TGTGCCAGCAGTTTGTACCGGGGTCGGACCGGGGAGCTGTTTTTT.

The chain has TRBV11-1 and TRBJ1-2; 12 nucleotides match TRBD1. The germline V gene encodes CDR1 SGHAT and CDR2 FQDESV (reference sequence). The V and J ends lost 2 bases and 8 bases, in that order; junction bases with no gene match: 6. The CDR3 contains 15 residues. CDR3: CASSLTGTGGGGYTF. CDR3 in DNA: TGTGCCAGCAGCTTAACCGGGACAGGGGGCGGAGGCTACACCTTC.

The chain combines TRBV3-1 (or the pseudogene TRBV3-2) with TRBJ2-5; 9 bases map to TRBD2. The CDR3 runs 14 residues. The J segment lost 5 bases and the V segment lost 4 bases, leaving 5 bases of the junction unmatched. Germline loops: CDR1 LGHDT, CDR2 YNNKEL (reference sequence). This CDR3 reads CASSLRGGPETQYF. CDR3 sequence (DNA): TGTGCCAGCAGCCTGCGGGGGGGCCCGGAGACCCAGTACTTC.

This chain uses TRBV19 with TRBJ1-2; 10 nucleotides line up with TRBD1. The CDR3 is made up of 15 amino acids. Germline V gives CDR1 LNHDA, CDR2 SQIVND (reference sequence). The trim removed 5 bases at V and 2 bases at J, leaving 5 bases unmatched. The CDR3 nucleotides are TGTGCCAGTAGTGCCGACAGGGGGCGAAACTATGGCTACACCTTC. This sequence encodes CASSADRGRNYGYTF.

Only a few counts were recorded for this clone. The chain uses TRBV5-1 and TRBJ2-3; 7 bases map to TRBD2. This CDR3 is built from 16 residues. Germline CDR1 SGHRS, CDR2 YFSETQ. The V segment lost 4 bases and the J segment 1 base; nucleotides outside the gene matches: 9. CDR3 DNA sequence: TGCGCCAGCAGCCCCGGGCGGGGAGGGGGCACAGATACGCAGTATTTT. Its translation is CASSPGRGGGTDTQYF.

This chain links TRBV6-2 or TRBV6-3 with TRBJ2-6, with 9 bases lining up with TRBD1. Germline V gives CDR1 MNHEY, CDR2 SVGEGT. V trimming: 5 bases; J trimming: 0 bases; junction bases outside the gene matches: 11. This CDR3 spans 19 amino acids. Written as DNA, the CDR3 is TGTGCCAGCAGTCACCCGGGACAGGGTTGGAGCTCTGGGGCCAACGTCCTGACTTTC. Its translation is CASSHPGQGWSSGANVLTF.

CDR3: CASRDSGLNSPLHF. DNA of the CDR3: TGTGCCAGCAGAGATAGTGGTCTAAATTCACCCCTCCACTTT. The J gene is TRBJ1-6, the V gene TRBV27; no clear D. The germline gives CDR1 MNHEY, CDR2 SMNVEV (reference sequence). Between the trimmed V and J ends, which lost 6 bases and 7 bases, there was a span of 13 bases. The CDR3 consists of 14 residues.

The rearrangement uses TRBV5-1 and TRBJ2-5, with D unresolved. Trimming pared 0 bases from V and 5 bases from J, leaving 11 bases between. The CDR3 contains 14 residues. Germline V gene sequence: CDR1 SGHRS, CDR2 YFSETQ. This chain's CDR3 is CASSLDRSQETQYF. Here the CDR3 DNA reads TGCGCCAGCAGCTTGGATAGGTCACAGGAGACCCAGTACTTC.

This clone has a single count. This chain links TRBV7-9 with TRBJ2-7, with TRBD1 matching over 7 bases. Germline V lookup: CDR1 SEHNR, CDR2 FQNEAQ (reference sequence). The CDR3 contains 15 residues. V trimming: 4 bases; J trimming: 1 base; junction bases outside the gene matches: 7. CDR3 nucleotides: TGTGCCAGCAGCTCGTGGACAGGAAATTCCTACGAGCAGTACTTC. Translating gives CASSSWTGNSYEQYF.

The genes are TRBV3-1 (or the pseudogene TRBV3-2) and TRBJ1-2, with 8 bases lining up with TRBD1. This CDR3 spans 13 amino acids. V lost 6 bases and J lost 7; bases outside the gene matches: 7. CDR1 and CDR2 (germline): LGHDT, YNNKEL (reference sequence). The chain's CDR3 is CASRPQGAGGYTF. CDR3 nucleotides: TGTGCCAGCAGGCCCCAGGGGGCGGGTGGCTACACCTTC.

The J gene is TRBJ2-3, the V gene TRBV4-2, with TRBD2 identical over 14 bases. V was pared by 1 base and J by 1 base, with 4 bases of the junction left unmatched. The germline V gene has CDR1 LGHNA and CDR2 YNFKEQ. This CDR3 is 18 amino acids long. CDR3 in DNA: TGTGCCAGCAGCCAAGGACTAGCGGGAGGGCTGGGCACAGATACGCAGTATTTT. Residues: CASSQGLAGGLGTDTQYF.

V gene TRBV28 combines with J gene TRBJ2-7; 8 bases line up with TRBD2. In germline, CDR1 is MDHEN, CDR2 SYDVKM. V was pared by 8 bases and J by 3 bases, with 3 bases of the junction left unmatched. This CDR3 region has 12 residues. This chain's CDR3 is CASRGRIYEQYF. The CDR3 coding sequence is TGTGCCAGCCGCGGGAGGATCTACGAGCAGTACTTC.

This chain connects TRBV27 to TRBJ2-5, with TRBD2 identical over 10 bases. From germline, CDR1 is MNHEY and CDR2 SMNVEV (reference sequence). J gave up 5 bases and V 3 bases, and 9 bases lay outside the gene matches. This CDR3 has 16 residues. CDR3: CASSFSGASGGETQYF. The CDR3 DNA reads as TGTGCCAGCAGTTTTTCGGGTGCTAGCGGGGGTGAGACCCAGTACTTC.

The V and J genes are TRBV28 and TRBJ1-1; D may be TRBD1 (6 bases). From germline, CDR1 is MDHEN and CDR2 SYDVKM. The CDR3 length is 14 residues. Trimming stripped 8 bases from V and 3 bases from J, with 16 bases between. CDR3 residues: CASAGWDTDTEAFF. In DNA form, the CDR3 reads TGTGCCAGCGCTGGTTGGGACACCGACACTGAAGCTTTCTTT.

In this sample, this clone turned up once. The genes are TRBV7-9 and TRBJ2-1; 13 nucleotides align to TRBD2. V was pared by 5 bases and J by 5 bases, with 6 bases of the junction left unmatched. The CDR3 sequence is 16 residues long. Germline V gene data show CDR1 as SEHNR and CDR2 as FQNEAQ (reference sequence). The CDR3 here is CASSPTGTSGDNEQFF. The CDR3, as DNA: TGTGCCAGCAGCCCGACGGGGACTAGCGGGGACAATGAGCAGTTCTTC.